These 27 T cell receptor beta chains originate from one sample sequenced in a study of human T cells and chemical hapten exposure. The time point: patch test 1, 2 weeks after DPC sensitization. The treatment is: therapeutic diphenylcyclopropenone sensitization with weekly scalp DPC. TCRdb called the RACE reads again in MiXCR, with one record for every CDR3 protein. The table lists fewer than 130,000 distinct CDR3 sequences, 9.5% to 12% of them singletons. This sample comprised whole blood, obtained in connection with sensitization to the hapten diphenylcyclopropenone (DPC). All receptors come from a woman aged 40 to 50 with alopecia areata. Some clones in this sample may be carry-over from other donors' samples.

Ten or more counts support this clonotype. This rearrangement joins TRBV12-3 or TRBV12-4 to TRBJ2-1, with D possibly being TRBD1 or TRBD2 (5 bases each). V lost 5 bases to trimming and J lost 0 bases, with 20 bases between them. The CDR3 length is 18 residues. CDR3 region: CASSPQAGTSSSYNEQFF. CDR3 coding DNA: TGTGCCAGCAGTCCCCAGGCAGGGACGTCGAGCTCCTACAATGAGCAGTTCTTC.

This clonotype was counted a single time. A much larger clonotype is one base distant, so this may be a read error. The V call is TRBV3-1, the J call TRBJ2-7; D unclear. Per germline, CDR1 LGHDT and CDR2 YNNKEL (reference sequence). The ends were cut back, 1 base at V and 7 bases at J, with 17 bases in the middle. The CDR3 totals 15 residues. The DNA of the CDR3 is TGTGCCAGCAGCCAAGGTTCGGCCACCCGGTGGGAGCAGTACTTC. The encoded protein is CASSQGSATRWEQYF.

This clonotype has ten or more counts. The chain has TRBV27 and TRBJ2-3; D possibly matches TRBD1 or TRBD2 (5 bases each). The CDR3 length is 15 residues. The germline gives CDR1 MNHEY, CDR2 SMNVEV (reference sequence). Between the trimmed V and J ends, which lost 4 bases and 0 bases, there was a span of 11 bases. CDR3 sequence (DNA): TGTGCCAGCAGTTCCCGGGACGGGAGCACAGATACGCAGTATTTT. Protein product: CASSSRDGSTDTQYF.

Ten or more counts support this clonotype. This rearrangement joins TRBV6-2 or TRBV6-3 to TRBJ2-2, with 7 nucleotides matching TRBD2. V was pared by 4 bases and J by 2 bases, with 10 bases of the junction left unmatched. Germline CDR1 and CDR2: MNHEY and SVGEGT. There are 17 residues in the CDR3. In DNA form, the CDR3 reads TGTGCCAGCAGTTCCGGACTAGTTACAGATAACACCGGGGAGCTGTTTTTT. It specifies CASSSGLVTDNTGELFF.

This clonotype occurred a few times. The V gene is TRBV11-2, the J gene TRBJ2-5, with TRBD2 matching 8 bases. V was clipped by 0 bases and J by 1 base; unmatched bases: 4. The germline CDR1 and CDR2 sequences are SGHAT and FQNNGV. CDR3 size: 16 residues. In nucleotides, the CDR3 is TGTGCCAGCAGCTTAGAGTGGGGGACTAGCCAAGAGACCCAGTACTTC. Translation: CASSLEWGTSQETQYF.

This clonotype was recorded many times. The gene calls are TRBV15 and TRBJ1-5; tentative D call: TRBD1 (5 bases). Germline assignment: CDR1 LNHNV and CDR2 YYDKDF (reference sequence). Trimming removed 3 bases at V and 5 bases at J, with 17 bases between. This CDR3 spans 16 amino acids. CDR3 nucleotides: TGTGCCACCAGCAGTGAAGGTAGGGGATTGGATCAGCCCCAGCATTTT. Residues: CATSSEGRGLDQPQHF.

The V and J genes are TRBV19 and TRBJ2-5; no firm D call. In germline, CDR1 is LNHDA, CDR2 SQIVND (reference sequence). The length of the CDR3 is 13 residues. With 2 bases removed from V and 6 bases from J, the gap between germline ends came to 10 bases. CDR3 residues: CASSISPKQTQYF. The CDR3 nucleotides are TGTGCCAGTAGTATATCCCCGAAGCAGACCCAGTACTTC.

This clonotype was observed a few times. This CDR3 reads CASSPLEGSTYNEQFF. The CDR3 DNA is TGTGCCAGCAGCCCCCTTGAGGGCAGCACCTACAATGAGCAGTTCTTC. V and J are TRBV5-6 and TRBJ2-1; possible D gene TRBD2, 5 bases. The CDR3 contains 16 residues. The V end lost 4 bases, the J end lost 2 bases, and 16 bases lay between the germline ends. CDR1 SGHDT and CDR2 YYEEEE come from the germline V gene.

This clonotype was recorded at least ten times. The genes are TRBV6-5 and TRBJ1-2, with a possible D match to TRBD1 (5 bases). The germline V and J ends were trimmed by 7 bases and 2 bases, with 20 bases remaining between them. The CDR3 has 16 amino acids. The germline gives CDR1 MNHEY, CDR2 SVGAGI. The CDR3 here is CASTPAHRRGNYGYTF. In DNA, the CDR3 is TGTGCCAGCACCCCGGCCCACAGGCGAGGAAACTATGGCTACACCTTC.

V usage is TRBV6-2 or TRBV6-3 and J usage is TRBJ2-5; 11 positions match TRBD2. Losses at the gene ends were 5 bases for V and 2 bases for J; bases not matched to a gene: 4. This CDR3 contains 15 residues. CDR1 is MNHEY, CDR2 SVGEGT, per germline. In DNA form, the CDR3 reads TGTGCCAGCAGTCTACTAGCGGGGGCTCAAGAGACCCAGTACTTC. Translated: CASSLLAGAQETQYF.

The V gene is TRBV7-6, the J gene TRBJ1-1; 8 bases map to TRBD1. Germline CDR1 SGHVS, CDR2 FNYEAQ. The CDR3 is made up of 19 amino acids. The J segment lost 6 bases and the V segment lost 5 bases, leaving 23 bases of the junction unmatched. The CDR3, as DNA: TGTGCCAGCAGCCCCCCACCAAGCTGGCTTCGGACAGGGACCGCTGAAGCTTTCTTT. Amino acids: CASSPPPSWLRTGTAEAFF.

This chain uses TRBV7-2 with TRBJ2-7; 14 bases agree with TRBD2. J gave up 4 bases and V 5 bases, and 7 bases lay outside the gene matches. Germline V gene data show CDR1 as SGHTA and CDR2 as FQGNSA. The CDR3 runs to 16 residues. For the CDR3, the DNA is TGTGCCAGCAGCCCTCAGGGACTAGCGGGAGCGTACGAGCAGTACTTC. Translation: CASSPQGLAGAYEQYF.

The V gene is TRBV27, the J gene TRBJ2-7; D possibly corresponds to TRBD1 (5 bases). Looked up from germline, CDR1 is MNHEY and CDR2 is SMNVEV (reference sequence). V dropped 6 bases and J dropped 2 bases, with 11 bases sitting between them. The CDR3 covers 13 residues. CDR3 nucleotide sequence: TGTGCCAGCAGCCACAGGCCCACCTACGAGCAGTACTTC. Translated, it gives CASSHRPTYEQYF.

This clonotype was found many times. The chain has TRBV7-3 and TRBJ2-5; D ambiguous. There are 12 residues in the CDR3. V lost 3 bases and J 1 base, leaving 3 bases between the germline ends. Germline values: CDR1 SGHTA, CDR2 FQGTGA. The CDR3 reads CASSFTQETQYF. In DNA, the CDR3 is TGTGCCAGCAGCTTCACCCAAGAGACCCAGTACTTC. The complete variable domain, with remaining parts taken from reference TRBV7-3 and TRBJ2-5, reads GAGVSQTPSNKVTEKGKYVELRCDPISGHTALYWYRQSLGQGPEFLIYFQGTGAADDSGLPNDRFFAVRPEGSVSTLKIQRTERGDSAVYLCASSFTQETQYFGPGTRLLVL.

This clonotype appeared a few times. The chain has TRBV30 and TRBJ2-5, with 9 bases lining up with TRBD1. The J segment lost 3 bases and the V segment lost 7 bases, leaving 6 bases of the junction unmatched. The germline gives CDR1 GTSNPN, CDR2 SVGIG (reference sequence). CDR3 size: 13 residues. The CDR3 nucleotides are TGTGCCTTTCGGGACAGGGCCAAAGAGACCCAGTACTTC. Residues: CAFRDRAKETQYF.

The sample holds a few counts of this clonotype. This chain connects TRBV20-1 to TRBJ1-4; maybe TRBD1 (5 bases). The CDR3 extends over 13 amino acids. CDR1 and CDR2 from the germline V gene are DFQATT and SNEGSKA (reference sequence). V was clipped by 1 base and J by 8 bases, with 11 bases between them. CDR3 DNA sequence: TGCAGTGCTAGAGTTCCAGGGCTGGAAAAACTGTTTTTT. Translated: CSARVPGLEKLFF.

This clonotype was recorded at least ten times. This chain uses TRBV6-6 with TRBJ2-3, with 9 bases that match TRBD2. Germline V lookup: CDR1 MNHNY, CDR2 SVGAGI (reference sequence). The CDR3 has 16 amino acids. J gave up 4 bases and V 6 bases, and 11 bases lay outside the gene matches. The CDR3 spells CASSPVSGSVADTQYF. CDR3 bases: TGTGCCAGCAGCCCGGTTAGCGGGAGCGTGGCAGATACGCAGTATTTT.

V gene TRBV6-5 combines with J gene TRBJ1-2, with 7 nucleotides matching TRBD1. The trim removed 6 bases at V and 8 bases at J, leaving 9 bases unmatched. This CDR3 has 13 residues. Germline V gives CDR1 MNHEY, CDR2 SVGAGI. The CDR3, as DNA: TGTGCCAGCAGCCCTGACAGGGTAAAAGGCTACACCTTC. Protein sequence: CASSPDRVKGYTF.

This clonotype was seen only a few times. The CDR3: CASKGVLYEQYF. The CDR3 DNA reads TGTGCCAGCAAGGGGGTACTCTACGAGCAGTACTTC. V and J are TRBV28 and TRBJ2-7, with a possible D match to TRBD1 (6 bases). Trimming left V 7 bases short and J 3 bases short, with 10 bases between. This CDR3 spans 12 amino acids. From germline, CDR1 is MDHEN and CDR2 SYDVKM.

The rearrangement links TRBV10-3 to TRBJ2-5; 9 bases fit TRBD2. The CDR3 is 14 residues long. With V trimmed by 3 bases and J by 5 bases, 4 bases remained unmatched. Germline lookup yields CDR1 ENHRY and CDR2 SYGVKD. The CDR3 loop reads CAISDRAGGETQYF. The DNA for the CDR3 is TGTGCCATCAGTGACAGGGCGGGAGGGGAGACCCAGTACTTC.

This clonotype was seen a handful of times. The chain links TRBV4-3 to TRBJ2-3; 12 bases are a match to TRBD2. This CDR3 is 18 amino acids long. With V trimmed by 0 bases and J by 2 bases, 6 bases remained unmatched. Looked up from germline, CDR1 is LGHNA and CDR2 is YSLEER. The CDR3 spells CASSQDGLAGMVTDTQYF. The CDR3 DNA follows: TGCGCCAGCAGCCAAGATGGACTAGCGGGGATGGTCACAGATACGCAGTATTTT.

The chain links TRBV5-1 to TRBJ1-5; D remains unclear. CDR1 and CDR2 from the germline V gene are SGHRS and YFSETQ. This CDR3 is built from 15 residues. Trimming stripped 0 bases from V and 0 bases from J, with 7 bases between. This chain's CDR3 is CASSLGLDSNQPQHF. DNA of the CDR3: TGCGCCAGCAGCTTGGGTCTGGATAGCAATCAGCCCCAGCATTTT.

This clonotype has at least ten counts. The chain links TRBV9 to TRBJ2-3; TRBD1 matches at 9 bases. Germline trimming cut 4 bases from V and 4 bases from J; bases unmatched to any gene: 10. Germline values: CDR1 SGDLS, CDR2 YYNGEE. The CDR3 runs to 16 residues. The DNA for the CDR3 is TGTGCCAGCAGCACATCGACAGGGGGTTTAGCAGATACGCAGTATTTT. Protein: CASSTSTGGLADTQYF. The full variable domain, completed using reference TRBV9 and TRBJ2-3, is DSGVTQTPKHLITATGQRVTLRCSPRSGDLSVYWYQQSLDQGLQFLIQYYNGEERAKGNILERFSAQQFPDLHSELNLSSLELGDSALYFCASSTSTGGLADTQYFGPGTRLTVL.

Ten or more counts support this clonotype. The CDR3 here is CASRELYEQYF. The CDR3 DNA reads as TGTGCCAGCCGGGAGCTCTACGAGCAGTACTTC. This rearrangement joins TRBV6-2 or TRBV6-3 to TRBJ2-7; tentatively, D is TRBD2 (6 bases). Trimming took 8 bases from V and 3 from J, leaving 8 bases between them. CDR3 length equals 11 residues. Germline CDR1 and CDR2: MNHEY and SVGEGT.

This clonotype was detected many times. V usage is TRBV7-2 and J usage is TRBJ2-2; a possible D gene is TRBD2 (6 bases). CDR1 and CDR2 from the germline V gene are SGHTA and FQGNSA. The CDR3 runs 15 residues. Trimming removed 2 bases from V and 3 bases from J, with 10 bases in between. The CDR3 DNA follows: TGTGCCAGCAGCTTATTCGGGGAGGACACCGGGGAGCTGTTTTTT. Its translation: CASSLFGEDTGELFF.

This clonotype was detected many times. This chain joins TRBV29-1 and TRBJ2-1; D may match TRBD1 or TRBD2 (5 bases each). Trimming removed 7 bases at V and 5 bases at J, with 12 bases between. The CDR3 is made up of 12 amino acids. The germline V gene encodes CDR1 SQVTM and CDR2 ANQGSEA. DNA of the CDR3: TGCAGCGCCCGAGGGGTTCACAATGAGCAGTTCTTC. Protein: CSARGVHNEQFF.

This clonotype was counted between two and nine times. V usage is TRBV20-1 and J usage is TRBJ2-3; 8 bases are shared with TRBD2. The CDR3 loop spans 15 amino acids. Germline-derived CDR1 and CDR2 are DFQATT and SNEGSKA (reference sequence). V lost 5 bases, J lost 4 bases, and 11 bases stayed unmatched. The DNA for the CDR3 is TGCAGTGCTCCCCAGGGGCCGGGGGGGTCAGATACGCAGTATTTT. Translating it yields CSAPQGPGGSDTQYF.